This T cell receptor (beta chain) was captured by sequencing in a study of T cells in Graves' hyperthyroidism and ophthalmopathy (dated by TCRdb to between 2018 and 2020). As for the study more broadly: Peripheral blood samples were taken at the time of initial diagnosis, prior to any treatment. A discovery cohort of about a hundred patients, 43 with Graves' ophthalmopathy and 57 with stable Graves' hyperthyroidism, was used to find distinguishing TCR V-J signatures. Whether ophthalmopathy could be predicted prospectively was tested in an independent validation cohort made up of under 20 hyperthyroidism patients plus 17 patients who later progressed to ophthalmopathy. The 90 to 100 discovery patients were randomly divided into training and test sets at a 7:3 ratio. In several Graves' hyperthyroidism patients, the study also compared T-cell repertoires from thyroid tissue with T-cell repertoires from blood. After blood sampling, hyperthyroidism patients were treated with methimazole at a starting dose of 30 mg daily, and ophthalmopathy patients were treated with high-dose intravenous methylprednisolone. According to the paper, TCR Vbeta CDR3 sequencing was carried out on over 130 peripheral blood samples, which came from approximately 43 ophthalmopathy, about 75 hyperthyroidism and approximately 17 progressor patients. What the research found in general, with its limitations: No statistical method was used to fix the sample size in advance, and group allocation was not hidden from the investigators. Most expanded thyroid clonotypes (frequency above 0.001) were also detected in blood, a finding suggesting that blood repertoires may reflect thyroid immune responses. In validation, progression to ophthalmopathy was predicted by the model with roughly 71% sensitivity and about 72% specificity, a median of around 6.5 months before onset. A model built on a 13 V-J signature distinguished ophthalmopathy from stable hyperthyroidism, reaching 87.88% sensitivity and 81.08% specificity in cross-validation and 80%/75% in testing.

Stable Graves' hyperthyroidism was defined as the absence of progression to ophthalmopathy over 18 months of follow-up. The hyperthyroidism patients were between 18 and 65 years old and newly diagnosed, with a disease duration of less than 2 months. The study excluded patients with uncontrolled infections, other autoimmune diseases, pregnancy or lactation. Diagnoses were established on the basis of clinical symptoms, serum thyroxine and TRAb, thyroid ultrasound, and orbital computed tomography. Ficoll-Paque density gradient centrifugation was used to isolate PBMCs from approximately 10 ml of fresh peripheral blood. Trizol reagent was used to extract total RNA, and RNA quality was then checked on an Agilent 2100 Bioanalyzer. This clonotype was observed many times. This receptor's antigen is unknown. Base qualities are not provided; no much larger clone lies one nucleotide away. Amplification of TCR beta CDR3 regions was carried out from RNA transcripts. For the first round of RT-PCR on the TCR CDR3, the HTBI primer set was used together with the Qiagen OneStep RT-PCR kit. Libraries were constructed in a second round of multiplex PCR, after which size selection and purification were performed. Paired-end sequencing of the libraries was performed with 100 bp reads on an Illumina HiSeq2000. Under the source paper's analysis protocol: SOAPnuke was used to process the raw data, with reads discarded if the reads contained adapters or uncalled bases, had a mean Phred below 15, or lacked an exact constant-primer or identifier match. COPE v1.2.5 was used to merge high-quality paired reads, and clonotypes were defined as unique nucleotide sequences. MiTCR v1.1 was used to align the clonotypes against IMGT TRBV, TRBD and TRBJ reference segments. The analysis was restricted to V-J combinations with a frequency above 0.0001, which together covered 99.2% of the repertoires. A TCS score was defined as the ratio between F50 (clonal expansion) and ExV (chaos), using BLOSUM62-based TCRdist between CDR3 peptides within each V-J. Welch's t-statistics and random forest reduced 500 to 550 V-J features to about 12, which were used in a naive Bayes classifier (R e1071). Using fastp at Q25 and MiXCR, TCRdb reprocessed the public reads and kept productive beta chains. Each entry is one CDR3 protein sequence, shown with its most common DNA and genes. The V and J calls and clone size are TCRdb's, not the authors'. The sample yields over 650,000 distinct CDR3 sequences; approximately 16% were counted once. The ten largest make up roughly 8% of the sample.

V lost 3 bases and J lost 1 base; the stretch between them is 10 bases long. From a lookup of the germline V gene, CDR1 and CDR2 are MDHEN and SYDVKM. The CDR3 runs 15 amino acids, cysteine and phenylalanine included. The retained sequence is limited to the CDR3, 45 bases, with the frame set at the first base. The sequence links TRBV28 to TRBJ2-1, with an unclear D gene assignment. This TCR was sampled from a young man with Graves' hyperthyroidism. Sequenced material: blood. The sequence in DNA is TGTGCCAGCAGTTTTTCGTTCAGGTCCTACAATGAGCAGTTCTTC. Translated, it reads CASSFSFRSYNEQFF.